These T cell receptor beta chains were read from a single sample in a study of neurological immune-mediated disorders. TCRdb re-derived calls from the 5' RACE reads in MiXCR, one entry per CDR3 protein. The sample has about 79,000 distinct CDR3 sequences, around an eighth seen once; the top ten hold approximately 6.8%. Material for sequencing was PBMCs. All receptors come from a woman in her 50s in good health. CDR3s include the opening cysteine and the closing phenylalanine or tryptophan. D genes are given only for firm matches. Clone size, where shown, is once, few, many, or a class for clones that have expanded.

J gene: TRBJ2-2
D gene: .
clone size: few
V gene: TRBV11-3
CDR3 protein: CASSSGLANTGELFF
CDR3 DNA: TGTGCCAGCAGCTCCGGACTTGCGAACACCGGGGAGCTGTTTTTT

J gene: TRBJ2-7
D gene: .
clone size: many
V gene: TRBV7-9
CDR3 protein: CASSSRAAGGGWFSYEQYF
CDR3 DNA: TGTGCCAGCAGCTCTCGCGCCGCTGGCGGCGGGTGGTTCTCCTACGAGCAGTACTTC

J gene: TRBJ2-7
D gene: .
clone size: many
V gene: TRBV5-1
CDR3 protein: CASSDNYEQYF
CDR3 DNA: TGCGCCAGCTCCGACAACTACGAGCAGTACTTC

J gene: TRBJ2-5
D gene: TRBD2
clone size: medium-sized
V gene: TRBV20-1
CDR3 protein: CSAMDREGRETQYF
CDR3 DNA: TGCAGTGCTATGGATCGGGAGGGGCGAGAGACCCAGTACTTC

J gene: TRBJ2-5
D gene: TRBD2
clone size: .
V gene: TRBV7-7
CDR3 protein: CASSPGTSVQETQYF
CDR3 DNA: TGTGCTAGCAGCCCGGGGACTAGCGTTCAAGAGACCCAGTACTTC

J gene: TRBJ2-1
D gene: TRBD2
clone size: many
V gene: TRBV3-1
CDR3 protein: CASSLIAGGTYNEQFF
CDR3 DNA: TGTGCCAGCAGCCTTATAGCGGGAGGGACCTACAATGAGCAGTTCTTC

J gene: TRBJ2-1
D gene: .
clone size: many
V gene: TRBV11-2
CDR3 protein: CASSILLAEGGNEQFF
CDR3 DNA: TGTGCCAGCAGCATTCTATTAGCGGAGGGGGGGAATGAGCAGTTCTTC

J gene: TRBJ1-2
D gene: TRBD1
clone size: many
V gene: TRBV6-5
CDR3 protein: CASSYRTGGVYGYTF
CDR3 DNA: TGTGCCAGCAGTTACAGGACAGGGGGCGTCTATGGCTACACCTTC

J gene: TRBJ2-7
D gene: TRBD1
clone size: many
V gene: TRBV29-1
CDR3 protein: CSVEDRVTVEQYF
CDR3 DNA: TGCAGCGTTGAGGACAGGGTTACCGTCGAGCAGTACTTC

J gene: TRBJ1-4
D gene: .
clone size: many
V gene: TRBV20-1
CDR3 protein: CSARGQANEKLFF
CDR3 DNA: TGCAGTGCTAGGGGACAAGCGAATGAAAAACTGTTTTTT

J gene: TRBJ2-1
D gene: TRBD2
clone size: many
V gene: TRBV28
CDR3 protein: CASSPSGGAGNEQFF
CDR3 DNA: TGTGCCAGCAGTCCTAGCGGGGGGGCCGGAAATGAGCAGTTCTTC

J gene: TRBJ2-3
D gene: .
clone size: many
V gene: TRBV20-1
CDR3 protein: CSAVDSLTDTQYF
CDR3 DNA: TGCAGTGCCGTAGACTCCCTCACAGATACGCAGTATTTT

J gene: TRBJ2-1
D gene: TRBD2
clone size: .
V gene: TRBV7-2
CDR3 protein: CASSAGTSRNEQFF
CDR3 DNA: TGTGCCAGCAGCGCTGGGACTAGTAGGAATGAGCAGTTCTTC

J gene: TRBJ1-5
D gene: .
clone size: many
V gene: TRBV5-5
CDR3 protein: CASSLLGEGNQPQHF
CDR3 DNA: TGTGCCAGCAGCCTGCTGGGTGAGGGCAATCAGCCCCAGCATTTT

J gene: TRBJ1-5
D gene: .
clone size: many
V gene: TRBV20-1
CDR3 protein: CSARSGSNSNQPQHF
CDR3 DNA: TGCAGTGCTAGGAGTGGTTCCAATAGCAATCAGCCCCAGCATTTT

J gene: TRBJ1-5
D gene: .
clone size: many
V gene: TRBV5-1
CDR3 protein: CASSLLGDSNQPQHF
CDR3 DNA: TGCGCCAGCAGCTTGCTTGGGGATAGCAATCAGCCCCAGCATTTT

J gene: TRBJ1-4
D gene: .
clone size: many
V gene: TRBV9
CDR3 protein: CASSPRGYGEKLFF
CDR3 DNA: TGTGCCAGCAGCCCGAGGGGGTATGGAGAAAAACTGTTTTTT

J gene: TRBJ2-6
D gene: TRBD1
clone size: many
V gene: TRBV7-9
CDR3 protein: CASSLDRGASGANVLTF
CDR3 DNA: TGTGCCAGCAGCTTAGACAGGGGGGCCAGTGGGGCCAACGTCCTGACTTTC

J gene: TRBJ2-7
D gene: TRBD2
clone size: many
V gene: TRBV20-1
CDR3 protein: CSASSPSGRAEGYEQYF
CDR3 DNA: TGCAGTGCTAGCAGCCCGAGCGGGAGGGCCGAAGGATACGAGCAGTACTTC

J gene: TRBJ1-1
D gene: .
clone size: many
V gene: TRBV12-3/TRBV12-4
CDR3 protein: CASTPGRIYEAFF
CDR3 DNA: TGTGCCAGCACCCCCGGGAGAATCTATGAAGCTTTCTTT

J gene: TRBJ2-2
D gene: TRBD1
clone size: .
V gene: TRBV11-2
CDR3 protein: CASSLGRGQSGELFF
CDR3 DNA: TGTGCCAGCAGCTTAGGAAGGGGGCAGTCCGGGGAGCTGTTTTTT

J gene: TRBJ2-1
D gene: TRBD2
clone size: many
V gene: TRBV20-1
CDR3 protein: CSARVIAGISYNEQFF
CDR3 DNA: TGCAGTGCTAGAGTCATAGCGGGTATCTCCTACAATGAGCAGTTCTTC

J gene: TRBJ2-6
D gene: .
clone size: .
V gene: TRBV5-1
CDR3 protein: CASSLVQGDTGANVLTF
CDR3 DNA: TGCGCCAGCAGCTTGGTACAGGGTGATACTGGGGCCAACGTCCTGACTTTC

J gene: TRBJ2-7
D gene: TRBD2
clone size: many
V gene: TRBV6-5
CDR3 protein: CASSYIGGGRSYEQYF
CDR3 DNA: TGTGCCAGCAGTTACATCGGGGGGGGAAGATCCTACGAGCAGTACTTC

J gene: TRBJ2-7
D gene: .
clone size: .
V gene: TRBV7-6
CDR3 protein: CASSLGSESEQYF
CDR3 DNA: TGTGCCAGCAGCTTAGGATCGGAGAGCGAGCAGTACTTC

J gene: TRBJ2-3
D gene: .
clone size: many
V gene: TRBV5-1
CDR3 protein: CASSFSRAATWGGTDTQYF
CDR3 DNA: TGCGCCAGCAGCTTTAGCCGGGCCGCTACCTGGGGCGGCACAGATACGCAGTATTTT

J gene: TRBJ2-7
D gene: .
clone size: many
V gene: TRBV5-6
CDR3 protein: CASSLFGSNGYEQYF
CDR3 DNA: TGTGCCAGCAGCTTGTTCGGGTCAAACGGCTACGAGCAGTACTTC

J gene: TRBJ2-3
D gene: TRBD1
clone size: many
V gene: TRBV12-3/TRBV12-4
CDR3 protein: CASRQGQGLTDTQYF
CDR3 DNA: TGTGCCAGCAGGCAGGGACAGGGCCTGACAGATACGCAGTATTTT

J gene: TRBJ2-1
D gene: .
clone size: .
V gene: TRBV14
CDR3 protein: CASILIPGQGDNEQFF
CDR3 DNA: TGTGCCAGTATCCTAATACCTGGACAAGGGGACAATGAGCAGTTCTTC

J gene: TRBJ2-7
D gene: .
clone size: once
V gene: TRBV20-1
CDR3 protein: CSGGNYEQYF
CDR3 DNA: TGCAGTGGGGGGAACTACGAGCAGTACTTC

J gene: TRBJ1-4
D gene: .
clone size: .
V gene: TRBV11-2
CDR3 protein: CASSSYRTYATNEKLFF
CDR3 DNA: TGTGCCAGCAGCTCTTATCGGACGTACGCAACTAATGAAAAACTGTTTTTT

J gene: TRBJ1-1
D gene: .
clone size: many
V gene: TRBV20-1
CDR3 protein: CSARDFRHQNTEAFF
CDR3 DNA: TGCAGTGCTAGAGATTTTAGACACCAGAACACTGAAGCTTTCTTT

J gene: TRBJ2-1
D gene: TRBD2
clone size: many
V gene: TRBV5-1
CDR3 protein: CASSPSGSSYNEQFF
CDR3 DNA: TGTGCTAGCAGCCCGAGCGGGAGCTCCTACAATGAGCAGTTCTTC

J gene: TRBJ1-1
D gene: .
clone size: .
V gene: TRBV4-2
CDR3 protein: CASSRTGSTESFF
CDR3 DNA: TGTGCCAGCAGCCGAACAGGGAGCACTGAATCTTTCTTT

J gene: TRBJ2-2
D gene: .
clone size: many
V gene: TRBV12-3/TRBV12-4
CDR3 protein: CASSAPGGINTGELFF
CDR3 DNA: TGTGCCAGCAGTGCGCCGGGGGGCATCAACACCGGGGAGCTGTTTTTT

J gene: TRBJ2-7
D gene: .
clone size: many
V gene: TRBV7-9
CDR3 protein: CASSPEVTSEQYF
CDR3 DNA: TGTGCCAGCAGCCCAGAGGTCACCTCCGAGCAGTACTTC

J gene: TRBJ1-1
D gene: .
clone size: many
V gene: TRBV6-5
CDR3 protein: CASSYSGTTVRTEAFF
CDR3 DNA: TGTGCCAGCAGTTACTCTGGGACAACGGTAAGGACTGAAGCTTTCTTT

J gene: TRBJ1-1
D gene: .
clone size: many
V gene: TRBV9
CDR3 protein: CASSVSGYTEAFF
CDR3 DNA: TGTGCCAGCAGCGTATCAGGATACACTGAAGCTTTCTTT

J gene: TRBJ2-3
D gene: TRBD2
clone size: many
V gene: TRBV7-9
CDR3 protein: CASSSGLAGNRDTQYF
CDR3 DNA: TGTGCCAGCAGCTCCGGACTAGCGGGAAACAGGGATACGCAGTATTTT

J gene: TRBJ2-1
D gene: .
clone size: many
V gene: TRBV7-3
CDR3 protein: CASSVQGGFFNEQFF
CDR3 DNA: TGTGCCAGCAGCGTACAGGGTGGGTTCTTCAATGAGCAGTTCTTC

J gene: TRBJ1-6
D gene: .
clone size: many
V gene: TRBV5-1
CDR3 protein: CASSLAYQGMGSPLHF
CDR3 DNA: TGCGCCAGCAGCTTGGCCTATCAGGGGATGGGTTCACCCCTCCACTTT

J gene: TRBJ1-3
D gene: .
clone size: .
V gene: TRBV28
CDR3 protein: CASSRENSGNTIYF
CDR3 DNA: TGTGCCAGTTCCCGTGAAAACTCTGGAAACACCATATATTTT

J gene: TRBJ2-1
D gene: TRBD2
clone size: .
V gene: TRBV6-1
CDR3 protein: CASTLAGGNEQFF
CDR3 DNA: TGTGCCAGCACACTAGCGGGAGGCAATGAGCAGTTCTTC